This T cell receptor beta chain was observed in a study of T cells in localized non-small cell lung cancer. V lost 3 bases, J lost 0 bases, and 8 bases lay in between. CDR1 is KGHSH and CDR2 is LQKENI in the germline V gene. This CDR3 spans 15 amino acids. The protocol was immunoSEQ multiplex PCR, while the TCRdb copy is restricted to in-frame clones and leaves out a portion. Among more than 2,000 clones listed, 38% were seen once. Adjacent lung tissue lacking atypia was obtained at a distance of at least 2 cm from the tumor margin. The chain employs TRBV18 and TRBJ1-4; D is unresolved. The sequence was collected from a man between 35 and 75 years old with stage II lung adenocarcinoma. The source was normal lung tissue next to the tumor, collected before any cancer treatment. CDR3 nucleotide sequence: TGTGCCAGCTCACCCCAGCGAGCAACTAATGAAAAACTGTTTTTT. It yields the protein CASSPQRATNEKLFF.